The rows below give T cell receptor beta chains drawn from one sample of a study of spatial heterogeneity in lung cancer. TCRdb reprocessed the 5' RACE reads with MiXCR, giving one entry per CDR3 protein. The sample consists of tens of thousands of distinct CDR3 sequences, around 15% of them appearing once. The sample here was PBMCs, taken at surgery. All receptors come from a male donor with early-stage non-small cell lung cancer. CDR3s include the opening cysteine and the closing phenylalanine or tryptophan. The order of the fields is clone size, V gene, J gene, D gene, CDR3 protein, CDR3 DNA. A D gene is named only where the DNA matches it firmly. Clone size appears in some rows only: once, few, many, or a class for an expanded clone.

>many|TRBV14|TRBJ2-1|NA
CASSPLTRYNEQFF
TGTGCCAGCAGCCCCCTGACACGTTACAATGAGCAGTTCTTC
>few|TRBV11-2|TRBJ2-3|NA
CATSAGWRTDTQYF
TGTGCCACCTCCGCGGGGTGGAGGACAGATACGCAGTATTTT
>few|TRBV29-1|TRBJ1-1|NA
CSVAQGGPTEAFF
TGCAGCGTTGCTCAGGGTGGTCCCACTGAAGCTTTCTTT
>few|TRBV27|TRBJ2-7|NA
CASSATRTGYEQYF
TGTGCCAGCAGTGCGACTAGAACGGGCTACGAGCAGTACTTC
>NA|TRBV12-3/TRBV12-4|TRBJ2-3|TRBD1
CASSRQGLSTDTQYF
TGTGCCAGCAGTCGACAGGGCCTAAGCACAGATACGCAGTATTTT
>few|TRBV3-1|TRBJ2-3|TRBD2
CASSRVLAGSDTQYF
TGTGCCAGCAGCCGAGTACTAGCGGGATCAGATACGCAGTATTTT
>many|TRBV28|TRBJ2-1|TRBD2
CASSELTSGRGYEQFF
TGTGCCAGCAGTGAGCTGACTAGCGGGAGGGGATATGAGCAGTTCTTC
>few|TRBV2|TRBJ2-2|TRBD1
CASRRGQGDTGELFF
TGTGCCAGCAGGCGGGGACAGGGGGACACCGGGGAGCTGTTTTTT
>NA|TRBV12-3/TRBV12-4|TRBJ2-3|TRBD2
CASSALLAGRDTQYF
TGTGCCAGCAGTGCCCTTTTAGCGGGGAGGGATACGCAGTATTTT
>once|TRBV5-1|TRBJ2-7|TRBD1
CASSTGQGNYEQYF
TGCGCCAGCAGCACGGGACAGGGGAACTACGAGCAGTACTTC
>few|TRBV4-3|TRBJ2-1|NA
CASSDRGSYNEQFF
TGCGCCAGCAGCGATCGGGGCTCCTACAATGAGCAGTTCTTC
>NA|TRBV5-1|TRBJ2-3|NA
CASSLGQVWGDTQYF
TGCGCCAGCAGCTTGGGTCAGGTCTGGGGAGATACGCAGTATTTT
>NA|TRBV5-1|TRBJ2-7|NA
CASSTAAGAFYEQYF
TGCGCCAGCAGCACGGCGGCGGGGGCCTTCTACGAGCAGTACTTC
>NA|TRBV29-1|TRBJ2-3|NA
CSTRSTDTQYF
TGCAGCACGCGAAGCACAGATACGCAGTATTTT
>few|TRBV12-3/TRBV12-4|TRBJ2-5|TRBD1
CASSSGQVETQYF
TGTGCCAGCAGTTCAGGACAGGTTGAGACCCAGTACTTC
>NA|TRBV24-1|TRBJ2-5|TRBD2
CATRTSGQETQYF
TGTGCCACCCGGACTAGCGGACAAGAGACCCAGTACTTC
>NA|TRBV20-1|TRBJ1-5|NA
CSAVGQGGGQPQHF
TGCAGTGCCGTCGGGCAGGGTGGTGGTCAGCCCCAGCATTTT
>NA|TRBV14|TRBJ2-7|NA
CASSQALDGEQYF
TGTGCCAGCAGCCAAGCTCTCGACGGCGAGCAGTACTTC
>NA|TRBV7-8|TRBJ2-3|NA
CASSWGTGADTQYF
TGTGCCAGCAGCTGGGGCACGGGCGCAGATACGCAGTATTTT
>many|TRBV12-3/TRBV12-4|TRBJ2-7|NA
CASSTPDRSYEQYF
TGTGCCAGCAGCACCCCCGACAGGTCCTACGAGCAGTACTTC
>NA|TRBV12-5|TRBJ2-2|NA
CASLGPVGTGELFF
TGTGCTAGCCTCGGGCCAGTGGGCACCGGGGAGCTGTTTTTT
>few|TRBV12-3/TRBV12-4|TRBJ2-5|TRBD2
CASSGTSGPERETQYF
TGTGCCAGCAGTGGGACTAGCGGGCCGGAAAGGGAGACCCAGTACTTC
>many|TRBV4-3|TRBJ2-7|NA
CASSQGLRYEQYF
TGCGCCAGCAGCCAAGGTCTGCGCTACGAGCAGTACTTC
>many|TRBV5-5|TRBJ1-4|NA
CASRSLATNEKLFF
TGTGCCAGCCGGAGTCTCGCAACTAATGAAAAACTGTTTTTT
>few|TRBV4-3|TRBJ2-1|NA
CASSQDTTRFEQFF
TGCGCCAGCAGCCAAGACACGACTAGATTTGAGCAGTTCTTC
>few|TRBV18|TRBJ2-5|TRBD1
CASSRSDRGSETQYF
TGTGCCAGCTCACGCTCGGACAGGGGGTCGGAGACCCAGTACTTC
>many|TRBV9|TRBJ1-2|NA
CASSGPMDGYTF
TGTGCCAGCAGCGGCCCTATGGATGGCTACACCTTC
>few|TRBV18|TRBJ1-2|NA
CASSNPGYGYTF
TGTGCCAGCTCAAATCCGGGGTATGGCTACACCTTC
>many|TRBV7-3|TRBJ2-7|TRBD2
CASSPVGGTSYEQYF
TGTGCCAGCAGCCCGGTCGGGGGGACCTCCTACGAGCAGTACTTC
>few|TRBV6-6|TRBJ2-5|NA
CASSPPTGNQETQYF
TGTGCCAGCAGTCCTCCCACAGGGAACCAAGAGACCCAGTACTTC
>many|TRBV20-1|TRBJ2-7|NA
CSAPSLQGISYEQYF
TGCAGTGCTCCTTCGCTTCAGGGGATAAGCTACGAGCAGTACTTC
>NA|TRBV7-2|TRBJ2-2|NA
CASSLASPPNTGELFF
TGTGCCAGCAGCTTAGCGTCACCCCCGAACACCGGGGAGCTGTTTTTT
>NA|TRBV29-1|TRBJ2-5|NA
CSVDMYQETQYF
TGCAGCGTTGATATGTACCAAGAGACCCAGTACTTC
>NA|TRBV12-3/TRBV12-4|TRBJ2-4|NA
CASSFKGFTKNIQYF
TGTGCCAGCAGTTTTAAGGGTTTTACCAAAAACATTCAGTACTTC
>NA|TRBV28|TRBJ1-5|NA
CASITTREQPQHF
TGTGCCAGCATTACTACAAGGGAACAGCCCCAGCATTTT
>few|TRBV7-2|TRBJ1-1|NA
CASSLWGLNTEAFF
TGTGCCAGCAGCTTATGGGGCCTGAACACTGAAGCTTTCTTT